The entry below describes one TCR beta chain. Its specificity is unknown. CDR3 size: 14 residues. Germline V lookup: CDR1 SGHRS, CDR2 YFSETQ. This specimen belongs to a study of monozygotic twins with inflammatory bowel disease. Overall study findings and caveats: Any single strong signal or clonotype tied to IBD lacked support.

TCRdb processed the 5' RACE reads again and assigns one entry to each CDR3 protein, with no DNA. The sample holds some 190,000 distinct CDR3 sequences. The chain is built from TRBV5-1 and TRBJ2-7. This sequence was found in a human donor with ulcerative colitis or Crohn's disease, or a healthy co-twin of an affected twin (not recorded which). The sample comprised blood. The CDR3 loop is CASSLSRGPAEQYF.